This is a list of T cell receptor beta chains from one sample in a study of OX40 agonist ivuxolimab in advanced cancers. Assay: immunoSEQ multiplex PCR; the TCRdb copy retains only in-frame clones and omits some. The data show nearly 65,000 clones, with around 93% seen just once and about 4.4% held by the top ten. Specimen: CD4+ or CD8+ T cells sorted from blood, collected in a trial of the OX40 agonist ivuxolimab. The source is an adult with an advanced solid tumor such as melanoma, head and neck, liver or kidney cancer. The CDR3 runs from the conserved cysteine through the conserved F or W. Each record gives: clone size, J gene, V gene, D gene, CDR3 protein, CDR3 DNA. The D gene is left open where the match is weak. Expanded clones are given a class, and other clones once, few, many or no size at all.

NA | TRBJ2-3 | TRBV6-6 | NA | CASIGGDTQYF | TGTGCCAGCATCGGTGGGGATACGCAGTATTTT
NA | TRBJ1-1 | TRBV7-9 | NA | CASSLAPTGRNTEAFF | TGTGCCAGCAGCCTGGCACCCACTGGGCGGAACACTGAAGCTTTCTTT
NA | TRBJ1-5 | TRBV12-2 | NA | CASRREPNNQPQHF | TGTGCAAGTCGCAGAGAACCGAACAATCAGCCCCAGCATTTT
NA | TRBJ2-1 | TRBV10-2 | TRBD1 | CASSVPDRVSYNEQFF | TGCGCCAGCAGTGTCCCGGACAGGGTCTCCTACAATGAGCAGTTCTTC
NA | TRBJ1-1 | TRBV7-8 | NA | CASSLAPRASENTEAFF | TGTGCCAGCAGCTTGGCCCCCCGGGCGTCCGAGAACACTGAAGCTTTCTTT
NA | TRBJ2-1 | TRBV2 | NA | CASSGPGNEQFF | TGTGCCAGCAGTGGGCCGGGCAATGAGCAGTTCTTC
NA | TRBJ2-1 | TRBV7-8 | NA | CASSLMVQGGNNEQFF | TGTGCCAGCAGCTTAATGGTACAGGGCGGAAACAATGAGCAGTTCTTC
NA | TRBJ1-5 | TRBV5-1 | NA | CASSIGPGTGDQPQHF | TGCGCCAGCAGCATCGGACCGGGAACCGGTGATCAGCCCCAGCATTTT
NA | TRBJ2-4 | TRBV9 | NA | CASSVGDVKGNIQYF | TGTGCCAGCAGCGTAGGGGACGTCAAAGGAAACATTCAGTACTTC
NA | TRBJ2-1 | TRBV19 | TRBD1 | CASSIVPGTAYNEQFF | TGTGCCAGTAGTATAGTTCCGGGGACAGCTTACAATGAGCAGTTCTTC
few | TRBJ1-2 | TRBV4-2 | NA | CASSQAHINYGYTF | TGTGCCAGCAGCCAAGCCCATATTAACTATGGCTACACCTTC
NA | TRBJ2-3 | TRBV19 | NA | CASRGWSPAADTQYF | TGTGCCAGTAGAGGCTGGAGCCCGGCGGCAGATACGCAGTATTTT
medium-sized | TRBJ1-1 | TRBV28 | NA | CASSLGSGTEAFF | TGTGCCAGCAGTTTAGGGAGCGGCACTGAAGCTTTCTTT
once | TRBJ2-5 | TRBV6-1 | TRBD2 | CASSDIGGGSEGTQYF | TGTGCCAGCAGTGATATCGGGGGAGGGTCGGAAGGGACCCAGTACTTC
NA | TRBJ2-1 | TRBV7-7 | TRBD2 | CASSPEPGSGVWNEQFF | TGTGCTAGCAGCCCGGAACCGGGGAGCGGGGTTTGGAATGAGCAGTTCTTC
NA | TRBJ2-7 | TRBV4-1 | TRBD1 | CASSHARTGGFYEQYF | TGCGCCAGCAGCCACGCTAGGACAGGGGGTTTCTACGAGCAGTACTTC
NA | TRBJ1-1 | TRBV2 | NA | CASSESLWDEAFF | TGTGCCAGCAGTGAGTCCTTATGGGATGAAGCTTTCTTT
NA | TRBJ1-3 | TRBV7-9 | TRBD1 | CASSPTPDREYRGNTIYF | TGTGCCAGCAGTCCCACCCCCGACAGGGAGTATCGTGGAAACACCATATATTTT
NA | TRBJ2-3 | TRBV27 | NA | CASSLLWGTDTQYF | TGTGCCAGCAGTTTATTGTGGGGCACAGATACGCAGTATTTT
NA | TRBJ2-3 | TRBV15 | NA | CATSRDSYAGNTDTQYF | TGTGCCACCAGCAGAGATTCTTACGCGGGGAACACAGATACGCAGTATTTT
NA | TRBJ2-2 | TRBV4-2 | NA | CASSQESMGDGTGELFF | TGTGCCAGCAGCCAAGAAAGCATGGGGGATGGCACCGGGGAGCTGTTTTTT
NA | TRBJ2-2 | TRBV7-2 | NA | CASSQGRSDTGELFF | TGTGCCAGCAGCCAAGGGAGGTCGGACACCGGGGAGCTGTTTTTT
NA | TRBJ2-1 | TRBV7-3 | NA | CASSLSAGGTYNEQFF | TGTGCCAGCAGCTTATCTGCAGGGGGGACCTACAATGAGCAGTTCTTC
NA | TRBJ1-1 | TRBV5-6 | NA | CASSFRIDRLGTEAFF | TGTGCCAGCAGCTTTAGGATAGACAGGTTGGGAACTGAAGCTTTCTTT
NA | TRBJ2-5 | TRBV7-9 | TRBD2 | CASSLLSSGPSQETQYF | TGTGCCAGCAGCTTGTTGTCTAGCGGGCCCTCCCAAGAGACCCAGTACTTC
NA | TRBJ1-1 | TRBV15 | NA | CATSVSRANTEAFF | TGTGCCACCAGTGTGTCCAGGGCGAACACTGAAGCTTTCTTT
NA | TRBJ2-3 | TRBV6-6 | NA | CASSYILTDTQYF | TGTGCCAGCAGTTACATCCTCACAGATACGCAGTATTTT
NA | TRBJ1-2 | TRBV6-5 | NA | CASSLMGSSSWGYTF | TGTGCCAGCAGCTTAATGGGCAGCTCGTCGTGGGGCTACACCTTC